This TCR beta chain was obtained from a study of blood T cell repertoires in COVID-19. Overall study: The analysed material was cDNA or gDNA that came from T cells, B-cell-depleted T cells, or PBMCs.

Original methodology: Estimated nucleated cell counts came from reference gene primer amplification. The repertoire was sequenced with immunoSEQ multiplex PCR; TCRdb's copy has only in-frame clones and lacks some. V and J calls and clone size are as listed in that table; D and trimming were resolved from the DNA. The sample holds approximately 67,000 clones, approximately 80% seen once. The sample was peripheral blood. This TCR was sampled from a man in his sixties with acute or convalescent COVID-19.

This chain's CDR3 is CASSETGERGNEQFF. The CDR3 DNA reads TGCGCCAGCAGTGAGACAGGGGAGCGAGGCAATGAGCAGTTCTTC. The V call is TRBV10-2, the J call TRBJ2-1; 7 bases fit TRBD1. Germline V CDR1 and CDR2: WSHSY, SAAADI. The CDR3 contains 15 residues. Trimming cost V 2 bases and J 6 bases; bases outside gene matches: 7.